Listed below are T cell receptor beta chains from one sample, sequenced in a study of cytotoxic CD8 clonotypes in ibrutinib-treated CLL. Assay: immunoSEQ multiplex PCR; the TCRdb copy retains only in-frame clones and omits some. Counted here are roughly 45,000 clones, 50% to 75% occurring once; the ten biggest clones make up under 25%. This material consisted of PBMCs, taken after 24 months of ibrutinib treatment. Source of these receptors: a human donor with chronic lymphocytic leukemia. The CDR3 runs from the conserved cysteine through the conserved F or W. Where a row states a size, it is once, few, many or the class of an expanded clone; other rows omit it.

cdr3_length: 15; j_call: TRBJ2-7; clone_size: NA; v_call: TRBV18; cdr3_aa: CASSPTAGGAYEQYF
cdr3_length: 14; j_call: TRBJ2-7; clone_size: NA; v_call: TRBV18; cdr3_aa: CASSPPGGAYEQYF
cdr3_length: 15; j_call: TRBJ2-1; clone_size: NA; v_call: TRBV5-1; cdr3_aa: CASSHRGPSYNEQFF
cdr3_length: 14; j_call: TRBJ2-5; clone_size: NA; v_call: TRBV19; cdr3_aa: CASSTRDRGPPQYF
cdr3_length: 15; j_call: TRBJ2-2; clone_size: NA; v_call: TRBV29-1; cdr3_aa: CSATRGTPKTGELFF
cdr3_length: 13; j_call: TRBJ2-1; clone_size: NA; v_call: TRBV11-2; cdr3_aa: CASGPPPDNEQFF
cdr3_length: 13; j_call: TRBJ2-5; clone_size: NA; v_call: TRBV9; cdr3_aa: CASSVGPQETQYF
cdr3_length: 15; j_call: TRBJ2-1; clone_size: NA; v_call: TRBV28; cdr3_aa: CASEGDPSSYNEQFF
cdr3_length: 16; j_call: TRBJ1-5; clone_size: NA; v_call: TRBV6-1; cdr3_aa: CASSEVGKGSNQPQHF
cdr3_length: 14; j_call: TRBJ2-2; clone_size: few; v_call: TRBV7-3; cdr3_aa: CASRVRGSGGELFF
cdr3_length: 12; j_call: TRBJ2-1; clone_size: NA; v_call: TRBV29-1; cdr3_aa: CSVETSGSEQFF
cdr3_length: 16; j_call: TRBJ2-5; clone_size: NA; v_call: TRBV15; cdr3_aa: CATSSGLAGAGGTQYF
cdr3_length: 14; j_call: TRBJ2-3; clone_size: few; v_call: TRBV6-6; cdr3_aa: CASSYDGGKDTQYF
cdr3_length: 11; j_call: TRBJ2-3; clone_size: NA; v_call: TRBV10-2; cdr3_aa: CASSERDTQYF
cdr3_length: 14; j_call: TRBJ2-3; clone_size: few; v_call: TRBV7-9; cdr3_aa: CASSLAGAADTQYF
cdr3_length: 16; j_call: TRBJ2-2; clone_size: NA; v_call: TRBV12-5; cdr3_aa: CASGSPRASGGGELFF
cdr3_length: 15; j_call: TRBJ2-3; clone_size: NA; v_call: TRBV5-1; cdr3_aa: CASSPGQGSRDTQYF
cdr3_length: 14; j_call: TRBJ1-6; clone_size: NA; v_call: TRBV14; cdr3_aa: CASSFEGGNSPLHF